This record concerns one T cell receptor beta chain sequence. No DNA is shown, since the ends of the CDR3 on it are uncertain; the CDR3 is the one TCRdb lists. The TCR beta profiling, which covered VDJ combination and CDR3 sequence, was carried out using genomic DNA as the template. TCRdb used MiXCR to reprocess the reads, holding one entry per CDR3 protein. The sample contains about 48,000 distinct CDR3 sequences, roughly 69% of which appear only once. The CDR3 is 14 amino acids in total, end residues counted. Germline lookup yields CDR1 SNHLY and CDR2 FYNNEI. The data derive from a study of CD8+CD57+ T cells in acquired aplastic anemia. As for the study in general: Healthy CD8+ samples averaged about 11.0 million reads.

What was sequenced was sorted CD4+, CD8+, or CD8+CD57+ T cells (not recorded which) from PBMCs. The chain carries TRBV2 and TRBJ2-7; no check of the table's D call, TRBD1, against the DNA was made. The TCR was taken from a human donor in good health, serving as a control. The CDR3 sequence is CASSSSTGSYEQYV.